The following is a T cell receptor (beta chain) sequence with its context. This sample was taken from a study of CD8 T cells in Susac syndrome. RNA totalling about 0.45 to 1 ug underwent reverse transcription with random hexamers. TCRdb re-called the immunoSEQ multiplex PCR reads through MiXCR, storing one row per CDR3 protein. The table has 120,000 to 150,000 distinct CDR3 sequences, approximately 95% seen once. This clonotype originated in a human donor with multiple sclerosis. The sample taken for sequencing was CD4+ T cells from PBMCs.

CDR3 coding DNA: TGTGCCAGCAGCGTAGTTACCGGCTATGGCTACACCTTC. Translation: CASSVVTGYGYTF. The chain combines TRBV9 with TRBJ1-2; the D is unclear. Trimming removed 0 bases from V and 4 bases from J, with 7 bases in between. The CDR3 is made up of 13 amino acids. Germline CDR1 SGDLS, CDR2 YYNGEE.